These 6 T cell receptor beta chains share one sample of origin, sequenced in a study of T cell repertoires in cytomegalovirus infection. TCRdb re-analysed the reads in MiXCR, keeping a single row per CDR3 protein. The sample lists 700,000 to 850,000 distinct CDR3 sequences, approximately 32% occurring once. For these TCRs, the target antigens are not known. Here the sequenced sample was cultured CD8+ T cells from PBMCs, taken from culture after CMV antigen stimulation. The receptors originated from a human donor in good health (CMV status not recorded). Some clones in this sample may be carry-over from other donors' samples.

The V gene is TRBV4-1, the J gene TRBJ1-1; 7 nucleotides align to TRBD1. The ends lost 0 bases at V and 1 base at J; junction bases unmatched: 5. This CDR3 is 16 amino acids long. CDR1 and CDR2 (germline): MGHRA, YSYEKL. The CDR3 coding sequence is TGCGCCAGCAGCCAAGAAGTTGGGACAGCGAACACTGAAGCTTTCTTT. The encoded protein is CASSQEVGTANTEAFF.

This clonotype was seen many times. This chain uses TRBV7-2 with TRBJ1-2; a possible D gene is TRBD1 (5 bases). Germline assignment: CDR1 SGHTA and CDR2 FQGNSA. The CDR3 consists of 14 residues. The V and J ends lost 4 bases and 4 bases respectively, with 13 bases between them. CDR3 DNA sequence: TGTGCCAGCAGCTGGGGGGGGGGACTCTATGGCTACACCTTC. It encodes CASSWGGGLYGYTF. The whole variable domain, filled in from reference TRBV7-2 and TRBJ1-2, reads GAGVSQSPSNKVTEKGKDVELRCDPISGHTALYWYRQSLGQGLEFLIYFQGNSAPDKSGLPSDRFSAERTGGSVSTLTIQRTQQEDSAVYLCASSWGGGLYGYTFGSGTRLTVV.

This clonotype was observed at least ten times. J is TRBJ2-3 and V is TRBV7-8; D is perhaps TRBD1 or TRBD2 (6 bases each). Germline V gene lookup returns CDR1 SGHVS and CDR2 FQNEAQ. Trimming stripped 4 bases from V and 6 bases from J, with 11 bases between. The CDR3 has 13 residues. This chain's CDR3 is CASSSQGGDTQYF. In DNA form, the CDR3 reads TGTGCCAGCAGCTCACAGGGAGGCGATACGCAGTATTTT.

In this sample, this clonotype turned up a few times. This chain joins TRBV7-8 and TRBJ2-3; the match to TRBD2 covers 9 bases. The CDR3 extends over 16 amino acids. The V gene's germline CDR1 is SGHVS and CDR2 FQNEAQ. The ends lost 4 bases at V and 5 bases at J; junction bases unmatched: 10. CDR3 protein: CASSWGLASPLDTQYF. The CDR3 region has the DNA TGTGCCAGCAGCTGGGGACTAGCATCCCCCCTAGATACGCAGTATTTT.

The chain uses TRBV6-6 and TRBJ2-7; the D is unclear. V was clipped by 0 bases and J by 5 bases, with 17 bases between them. The CDR3 contains 16 residues. Per the germline V gene, CDR1 is MNHNY and CDR2 is SVGAGI (reference sequence). This CDR3 reads CASSYSMTIRADEQYF. For the CDR3, the DNA is TGTGCCAGCAGTTACTCGATGACGATAAGGGCCGACGAGCAGTACTTC.

This clonotype has ten or more counts. The gene calls are TRBV7-2 and TRBJ2-7, with 8 bases matching TRBD2. Germline values: CDR1 SGHTA, CDR2 FQGNSA. Trimming removed 0 bases from V and 8 bases from J; junction bases left unmatched: 9. The length of the CDR3 is 15 residues. The CDR3: CASSLAQRGPEKQYV. DNA for the CDR3: TGTGCCAGCAGCTTAGCCCAGCGGGGGCCCGAAAAGCAGTACGTC.